This TCR beta chain was obtained from a study of CD8 T cells in acute hepatitis C reinfection. Study-wide background: Sequences come from NS3-1073-specific CD8+ T cells, during acute infection and after clearance.

A note on this clone: Antigen specificity is unknown.

The study's findings and limits: Overrepresentation in the naive pool did not explain the preferential TRBV04 and TRBV06 usage seen in all groups. Few CDR3s matched those for other epitopes.

V lost 1 base to trimming and J lost 2 bases; unmatched junction nucleotides: 14. The CDR3 has 21 residues. CDR1 is SGHVT and CDR2 is SQSDAQ in the germline V gene. The repertoire was sequenced with immunoSEQ multiplex PCR; TCRdb's copy has only in-frame clones and lacks some. The sample lists about 38,000 clones, approximately 83% seen once, with about 10% in the top ten. Time point in this sample: naive CD8 control sorted from an acute-time-point sample. Material: naive CD8+ T cells from PBMCs. The receptor's source is a young woman who spontaneously cleared hepatitis C infection. J is TRBJ2-1 and V is TRBV7-4, with 13 bases aligning to TRBD2. CDR3 sequence reads: CASSLDRIRLAGGSTYNEQFF. The CDR3 DNA sequence: TGTGCCAGCAGCTTAGACCGTATAAGACTAGCGGGAGGCTCGACCTACAATGAGCAGTTCTTC.